One and the same sample provided the 30 T cell receptor beta chains below, sequenced in a study of human T cells and chemical hapten exposure. Individual cDNA molecules (in the library) carried attached unique molecular identifiers. TCRdb passed the reads through MiXCR, listing each CDR3 protein once. The sample holds 43 distinct CDR3 sequences. Stated treatment: therapeutic diphenylcyclopropenone sensitization with weekly scalp DPC. The sample was whole blood, taken before DPC sensitization or 2, 6, or about 24 weeks after (not recorded which). These receptors originate from an adult with alopecia areata. Some clones in this sample may be carry-over from other donors' samples. This table probably holds off-target reads from a library built for another chain.

J is TRBJ1-5 and V is TRBV7-8; no reliable D call. Germline lookup yields CDR1 SGHVS and CDR2 FQNEAQ. Trimming removed 7 bases at V and 5 bases at J, with 18 bases between. This CDR3 spans 15 amino acids. The CDR3 DNA sequence: TGTGCCAGCATCCAAACACGGGAACTCGATCAGCCCCAGCATTTT. Protein: CASIQTRELDQPQHF.

The rearrangement links TRBV13 to TRBJ1-2, with D maybe TRBD1 (6 bases). The CDR3 sequence is 19 residues long. Germline loops: CDR1 PRHDT, CDR2 FYEKMQ (reference sequence). Trimming removed 2 bases at V and 0 bases at J, with 22 bases between. CDR3: CASSLRGGQRFRANYGYTF. In DNA form, the CDR3 reads TGTGCCAGCAGCTTAAGGGGAGGACAGAGATTCAGAGCTAACTATGGCTACACCTTC.

The rearrangement links TRBV28 to TRBJ2-4, with D perhaps TRBD1 (6 bases). The length of the CDR3 is 15 residues. V was cut by 6 bases and J by 6 bases, with 18 bases left in between. Germline V CDR1 and CDR2: MDHEN, SYDVKM. The DNA for the CDR3 is TGTGCCAGCAGACCAACCGACAGGTCCGTAAACATTCAGTACTTC. This encodes CASRPTDRSVNIQYF. The whole variable domain, remainder taken from reference TRBV28 and TRBJ2-4, is DVKVTQSSRYLVKRTGEKVFLECVQDMDHENMFWYRQDPGLGLRLIYFSYDVKMKEKGDIPEGYSVSREKKERFSLILESASTNQTSMYLCASRPTDRSVNIQYFGAGTRLSVL.

CDR3 region: CASSLRSSQETQYF. CDR3 in DNA: TGTGCCAGCAGCCTAAGATCTAGTCAAGAGACCCAGTACTTC. V gene TRBV7-8 combines with J gene TRBJ2-5; no definite D call. Trimming left V 5 bases short and J 2 bases short, with 12 bases between. The CDR3 loop spans 14 amino acids. Germline values: CDR1 SGHVS, CDR2 FQNEAQ.

The chain links TRBV29-1 to TRBJ1-1; maybe TRBD1 (6 bases). The CDR3 is made up of 13 amino acids. Deletions cut 4 bases from V and 4 bases from J, with 13 bases between. From germline, CDR1 is SQVTM and CDR2 ANQGSEA. CDR3 bases: TGCAGCGTTGGACCAGGGGTCCGCACTGAAGCTTTCTTT. As protein: CSVGPGVRTEAFF.

The J gene is TRBJ2-5, the V gene TRBV6-6, with D uncertain. The CDR3 totals 14 residues. Trimming cost V 8 bases and J 2 bases, with 15 bases left between them. From germline, CDR1 is MNHNY and CDR2 SVGAGI (reference sequence). CDR3 in amino acids: CASGRWASQETQYF. DNA of the CDR3: TGTGCCAGCGGACGCTGGGCTTCACAAGAGACCCAGTACTTC.

DNA of the CDR3: TGCAGTGCTAGGGATACAGTGAACACTGAAGCTTTCTTT. It encodes CSARDTVNTEAFF. The chain has TRBV20-1 and TRBJ1-1; the D is unclear. V lost 3 bases to trimming and J lost 0 bases, with 8 bases between them. This CDR3 comprises 13 residues. In germline, CDR1 is DFQATT, CDR2 SNEGSKA (reference sequence).

The rearrangement links TRBV12-3 or TRBV12-4 to TRBJ2-1, with D perhaps matching TRBD1 (5 bases). The V end was cut by 5 bases, the J end by 9 bases, with 11 bases between. CDR3 size: 12 residues. CDR3 loop: CASSPGFGEQFF. CDR3 DNA: TGTGCCAGCAGTCCAGGGTTCGGTGAGCAGTTCTTC.

The table lists this clonotype with a count of one. The genes are TRBV18 and TRBJ2-2; no definite D call. V dropped 2 bases and J dropped 6 bases, with 1 base sitting between them. Germline CDR1 KGHSH, CDR2 LQKENI. This CDR3 spans 11 amino acids. CDR3 sequence: CASSPAGELFF. As DNA, the CDR3 is TGTGCCAGCTCACCAGCCGGGGAGCTGTTTTTT.

V is TRBV6-6 and J is TRBJ2-7, with 9 bases that match TRBD1. After removal of 4 bases from V and 6 bases from J, the junction contained 1 base not matched to a gene. The CDR3 runs 12 residues. CDR1 is MNHNY and CDR2 is SVGAGI in the germline V gene (reference sequence). CDR3 protein: CASSSTGGEQYF. CDR3 DNA sequence: TGTGCCAGCAGTTCGACAGGGGGCGAGCAGTACTTC.

The chain recombines TRBV28 with TRBJ2-4; D is perhaps TRBD1 (6 bases). Looked up from germline, CDR1 is MDHEN and CDR2 is SYDVKM. This CDR3 spans 15 amino acids. V lost 6 bases, J lost 6 bases, and 18 bases lay in between. CDR3 sequence: CASRPTDRSLNIQYF. CDR3 nucleotide sequence: TGTGCCAGCAGACCAACCGACAGGTCCTTAAACATTCAGTACTTC.

The chain is built from TRBV3-1 and TRBJ2-7; D is undetermined. Looked up from germline, CDR1 is LGHDT and CDR2 is YNNKEL (reference sequence). The CDR3 length is 14 residues. Trimming removed 3 bases at V and 1 base at J, with 10 bases between. The CDR3 sequence: CASSQWLHSYEQYF. CDR3 nucleotides: TGTGCCAGCAGCCAGTGGCTTCATTCCTACGAGCAGTACTTC.

The CDR3 is CSVEDSITSGQLDTQYF. The CDR3 region has the DNA TGCAGCGTTGAAGATTCGATAACTAGCGGGCAACTAGATACGCAGTATTTT. The rearrangement joins TRBV29-1 to TRBJ2-3, with TRBD2 matching over 9 bases. V was pared by 0 bases and J by 5 bases, with 12 bases of the junction left unmatched. CDR1 is SQVTM and CDR2 is ANQGSEA in the germline V gene. The CDR3 has 17 residues.

The chain uses TRBV29-1 and TRBJ2-5; D is ambiguous. V dropped 4 bases and J dropped 3 bases, with 9 bases sitting between them. Per germline, CDR1 SQVTM and CDR2 ANQGSEA. The CDR3 runs 12 residues. CDR3 nucleotide sequence: TGCAGCGTTGCCAGAGCAGAAGAGACCCAGTACTTC. This gives the protein CSVARAEETQYF.

This chain connects TRBV10-3 to TRBJ1-1, with unresolved D. Germline V gene sequence: CDR1 ENHRY, CDR2 SYGVKD. CDR3 length equals 12 residues. With 6 bases removed from V and 2 bases from J, the gap between germline ends came to 7 bases. CDR3 nucleotide sequence: TGTGCCATCAGGGAAACAAACACTGAAGCTTTCTTT. This encodes CAIRETNTEAFF.

The genes are TRBV6-5 and TRBJ2-7; D could derive from TRBD1 or TRBD2 (6 bases each). V shed 0 bases and J shed 2 bases, with 14 bases lying between them. From germline, CDR1 is MNHEY and CDR2 SVGAGI. CDR3 length: 16 amino acids. The CDR3 nucleotides read TGTGCCAGCAGTTACTCGGGGTCAGGGGAGGCCTACGAGCAGTACTTC. Amino acid sequence: CASSYSGSGEAYEQYF.

This clonotype turned up a few times. The chain is built from TRBV6-2 or TRBV6-3 and TRBJ2-3; D perhaps matches TRBD2 (5 bases). Germline CDR1 reads MNHEY; CDR2 reads SVGEGT. Trimming removed 7 bases from V and 3 bases from J, with 11 bases in between. There are 13 residues in the CDR3. The CDR3 bases are TGTGCCAGCACCGTGACGGGGACAGATACGCAGTATTTT. This codes for CASTVTGTDTQYF.

The chain recombines TRBV4-1 with TRBJ2-3; D call uncertain. Between the trimmed V and J ends, which lost 1 base and 4 bases, there was a span of 9 bases. The CDR3 consists of 14 residues. Germline lookup yields CDR1 MGHRA and CDR2 YSYEKL. The CDR3 coding sequence is TGCGCCAGCAGCCAAGGTGTCGCGGCAGATACGCAGTATTTT. It codes for CASSQGVAADTQYF.

This clonotype was recorded once. The chain carries TRBV20-1 and TRBJ2-1; 8 bases fit TRBD2. V was clipped by 6 bases and J by 4 bases; unmatched bases: 14. Germline values: CDR1 DFQATT, CDR2 SNEGSKA (reference sequence). This CDR3 is built from 16 residues. CDR3 amino acids: CSAARPRGGEYNEQFF. CDR3 sequence (DNA): TGCAGTGCCGCCAGGCCCCGGGGGGGGGAGTACAATGAGCAGTTCTTC.

The chain links TRBV6-1 to TRBJ1-5; 11 nucleotides agree with TRBD1. The CDR3 loop spans 17 amino acids. Germline V gives CDR1 MNHNS, CDR2 SASEGT. V trimming: 7 bases; J trimming: 0 bases; junction bases outside the gene matches: 8. DNA for the CDR3: TGTGCCAGCAAGCTAGCCGGGACAGGGGGTAGCAATCAGCCCCAGCATTTT. As protein: CASKLAGTGGSNQPQHF.

Comments on this clonotype: One end of the junction fails to match germline, which may point to a read error. The rearrangement joins TRBV3-1 to TRBJ2-3, with TRBD2 matching over 9 bases. The germline V gene has CDR1 LGHDT and CDR2 YNNKEL (reference sequence). The CDR3 is 18 amino acids. In DNA, the CDR3 is TGTGCCAGCACCCAACACCTGAGAGCGGGGGGCAGCACAGATACGCAGTATTTT. Its protein product is CASTQHLRAGGSTDTQYF.

The chain couples TRBV10-3 to TRBJ1-1; D possibly corresponds to TRBD1 (5 bases). The germline CDR1 and CDR2 sequences are ENHRY and SYGVKD. Trimming removed 3 bases from V and 6 bases from J, with 11 bases in between. This CDR3 is 13 amino acids long. The CDR3 loop reads CAISDGVRAEAFF. Written as DNA, the CDR3 is TGTGCCATCAGTGATGGGGTCAGGGCTGAAGCTTTCTTT.

The chain joins TRBV29-1 to TRBJ1-2; D uncertain. Trimming removed 7 bases from V and 6 bases from J, with 15 bases in between. This CDR3 spans 12 amino acids. The V gene's germline CDR1 is SQVTM and CDR2 ANQGSEA. The CDR3 nucleotides read TGCAGCGGGGGAAACTCCGCGAATGGCTACACCTTC. Amino acid sequence: CSGGNSANGYTF.

This sequence joins TRBV10-3 and TRBJ1-6, with a tentative D call TRBD1 (5 bases). Germline values: CDR1 ENHRY, CDR2 SYGVKD. Trimming shortened V by 10 bases and J by 9 bases, and 13 bases separated the two germline ends. This CDR3 comprises 12 residues. Written as DNA, the CDR3 is TGTGCCACCCGGGACGAGGGTTCACCCCTCCACTTT. As protein: CATRDEGSPLHF.

J is TRBJ2-1 and V is TRBV12-3 or TRBV12-4; D is tentatively TRBD1 or TRBD2 (6 bases each). Trimming took 1 base from V and 10 from J, leaving 14 bases between them. The CDR3 consists of 14 residues. CDR3 loop: CASSLGSRGQEQFF. The CDR3 DNA is TGTGCCAGCAGTTTAGGTTCTCGGGGGCAAGAGCAGTTCTTC.

CDR3 nucleotides: TGTGCCAGCAGCCCCTTGCCGTCAGGGGGTATTGCTTTCTTT. Its translation: CASSPLPSGGIAFF. The chain links TRBV14 to TRBJ1-1, with 7 bases fitting TRBD1. The CDR3 has 14 residues. Per the germline V gene, CDR1 is SGHDN and CDR2 is FVKESK. The junction had 13 bases not matched to a gene; V was cut back by 4 bases and J by 11 bases. The variable domain in full, with the rest retrieved from reference TRBV14 and TRBJ1-1, is EAGVTQFPSHSVIEKGQTVTLRCDPISGHDNLYWYRRVMGKEIKFLLHFVKESKQDESGMPNNRFLAERTGGTYSTLKVQPAELEDSGVYFCASSPLPSGGIAFFGQGTRLTVV.

The V call is TRBV7-7, the J call TRBJ2-2; 10 nucleotides agree with TRBD1. The J segment lost 13 bases and the V segment lost 5 bases, leaving 13 bases of the junction unmatched. The CDR3 is made up of 15 amino acids. The germline V gene has CDR1 SSHAT and CDR2 FNYEAQ (reference sequence). The CDR3, as DNA: TGTGCCAGCAGCCCGAGGGGGACAGGGGATAATGTGCTGTTTTTT. This codes for CASSPRGTGDNVLFF.

This chain connects TRBV2 to TRBJ2-5, with 16 bases that match TRBD2. Trimming cost V 11 bases and J 4 bases; bases outside gene matches: 16. CDR1 is SNHLY, CDR2 FYNNEI, per germline. This CDR3 has 18 residues. The CDR3 nucleotides are TGTGCCGGATCGCCGGGACTAGCGGGGGGGCCTGCAGTAGAGACCCAGTACTTC. Its translation: CAGSPGLAGGPAVETQYF.

The chain carries TRBV12-3 or TRBV12-4 and TRBJ2-1; D possibly corresponds to TRBD1 (5 bases). The length of the CDR3 is 12 residues. V gave up 6 bases and J gave up 4 bases, with 7 bases separating them. Here the CDR3 DNA reads TGTGCCAGCAGCCGACAGTACAATGAGCAGTTCTTC. Protein sequence: CASSRQYNEQFF.

The chain employs TRBV7-2 and TRBJ2-1; 9 positions match TRBD1. The CDR3 spans 16 residues. Looked up from germline, CDR1 is SGHTA and CDR2 is FQGNSA. The V gene end was trimmed by 2 bases and the J gene end by 8 bases; junction bases not matched to a gene: 10. The CDR3 DNA reads as TGTGCCAGCAGCTTAAGGTTACAGGGGGCTAAAGATGAGCAGTTCTTC. Protein sequence: CASSLRLQGAKDEQFF. Supplemented by reference TRBV7-2 and TRBJ2-1, the full variable domain reads GAGVSQSPSNKVTEKGKDVELRCDPISGHTALYWYRQSLGQGLEFLIYFQGNSAPDKSGLPSDRFSAERTGGSVSTLTIQRTQQEDSAVYLCASSLRLQGAKDEQFFGPGTRLTVL.